These T cell receptor beta chains were read from a single sample in a study of blood T cell repertoires in COVID-19. Profiling relied on immunoSEQ multiplex PCR, and the TCRdb table lists in-frame clones only, not all of them. The table shows a few hundred thousand clones, with over 75% occurring only once. The sequencing input was PBMCs or T cells enriched from blood (not recorded which). All receptors come from a woman in her forties or fifties who had recovered from COVID-19. Each CDR3 is given with its conserved first and last residue. D genes are given only for firm matches. Not every row has a clone size; where given, it reads once, few, many or a size class.

clone_size: NA; v_call: TRBV2; d_call: NA; j_call: TRBJ2-1; cdr3_nt: TGTGCCAGCAGTGAAGCGTCGGTTTATGAGCAGTTCTTC; cdr3_aa: CASSEASVYEQFF
clone_size: once; v_call: TRBV6-5; d_call: TRBD2; j_call: TRBJ2-7; cdr3_nt: TGTGCCAGCAGGGTCACTAGCGGGAGTTCCCACGAGCAGTACTTC; cdr3_aa: CASRVTSGSSHEQYF
clone_size: once; v_call: TRBV19; d_call: NA; j_call: TRBJ1-2; cdr3_nt: TGTGCCAGTAGTATAAATTCTAACTACCAGGGTAACGGTGGCTACACCTTC; cdr3_aa: CASSINSNYQGNGGYTF
clone_size: NA; v_call: TRBV11-3; d_call: NA; j_call: TRBJ2-2; cdr3_nt: TGTGCCAGCAGCGTCCAGGGGGGGGAGCTGTTTTTT; cdr3_aa: CASSVQGGELFF
clone_size: NA; v_call: TRBV3-1/TRBV3-2; d_call: TRBD1; j_call: TRBJ1-1; cdr3_nt: TGTGCCAGCAGCCTGGCCAGGGGGCTGAACACTGAAGCTTTCTTT; cdr3_aa: CASSLARGLNTEAFF
clone_size: NA; v_call: TRBV15; d_call: TRBD1; j_call: TRBJ2-3; cdr3_nt: TGTGCCACCACGTCTTGGGACAGGGCGGGGGATACGCAGTATTTT; cdr3_aa: CATTSWDRAGDTQYF
clone_size: NA; v_call: TRBV10-3; d_call: NA; j_call: TRBJ2-3; cdr3_nt: TGTGCCATCAGTGACGTGGATACGCAGTATTTT; cdr3_aa: CAISDVDTQYF
clone_size: once; v_call: TRBV5-1; d_call: NA; j_call: TRBJ2-7; cdr3_nt: TGCGCCAGCAGCGGGGGGAACTACGAGCAGTACTTC; cdr3_aa: CASSGGNYEQYF
clone_size: NA; v_call: TRBV30; d_call: TRBD2; j_call: TRBJ2-5; cdr3_nt: TGTGCCTGGAGTGCGGGACTAGCGGGAGAGACCCAGTACTTC; cdr3_aa: CAWSAGLAGETQYF
clone_size: NA; v_call: TRBV28; d_call: TRBD1; j_call: TRBJ2-7; cdr3_nt: TGTGCCAGCAGAGTGACAGGGGGTGTCTACGAGCAGTACTTC; cdr3_aa: CASRVTGGVYEQYF
clone_size: NA; v_call: TRBV9; d_call: NA; j_call: TRBJ1-5; cdr3_nt: TGTGCCAGCAGCGTTCATGGCAATCAGCCCCAGCATTTT; cdr3_aa: CASSVHGNQPQHF
clone_size: NA; v_call: TRBV5-1; d_call: NA; j_call: TRBJ1-1; cdr3_nt: TGCGCCAGCAGCCAGAGGGGGAGCACTGAAGCTTTCTTT; cdr3_aa: CASSQRGSTEAFF
clone_size: many; v_call: TRBV19; d_call: NA; j_call: TRBJ1-1; cdr3_nt: TGTGCCAGTACGGTTTCTGTTTCGGACACTGAAGCTTTCTTT; cdr3_aa: CASTVSVSDTEAFF
clone_size: few; v_call: TRBV20-1; d_call: NA; j_call: TRBJ2-7; cdr3_nt: TGCAGTGCTAGCCCTCGCGAGCAGTACTTC; cdr3_aa: CSASPREQYF
clone_size: NA; v_call: TRBV3-1/TRBV3-2; d_call: TRBD2; j_call: TRBJ2-1; cdr3_nt: TGTGCCAGCAGTCCTACAACCGGGACTAGTACCGTCGGGCAGTTCTTC; cdr3_aa: CASSPTTGTSTVGQFF
clone_size: NA; v_call: TRBV3-1/TRBV3-2; d_call: TRBD2; j_call: TRBJ2-1; cdr3_nt: TGTGCCAGCAGCTTGTTCACTAGCGGAGCGTCCTACAATGAGCAGTTCTTC; cdr3_aa: CASSLFTSGASYNEQFF
clone_size: once; v_call: TRBV14; d_call: NA; j_call: TRBJ2-7; cdr3_nt: TGTGCCAGCAGCTACAAGTACGAGCAGTACTTC; cdr3_aa: CASSYKYEQYF
clone_size: NA; v_call: TRBV2; d_call: TRBD1; j_call: TRBJ1-1; cdr3_nt: TGTGCCAGCAGTGAAGCGCCTGGACAGGCGCGAGCTTTCTTT; cdr3_aa: CASSEAPGQARAFF
clone_size: NA; v_call: TRBV6-5; d_call: TRBD1; j_call: TRBJ1-1; cdr3_nt: TGTGCCAGCGTAGTACAGGGGGCAGGGTACACTGAAGCTTTCTTT; cdr3_aa: CASVVQGAGYTEAFF
clone_size: NA; v_call: TRBV28; d_call: TRBD1; j_call: TRBJ2-7; cdr3_nt: TGTGCCAGCAGTTTAGCCGACAGGGTCCCTTCCTACGAGCAGTACTTC; cdr3_aa: CASSLADRVPSYEQYF